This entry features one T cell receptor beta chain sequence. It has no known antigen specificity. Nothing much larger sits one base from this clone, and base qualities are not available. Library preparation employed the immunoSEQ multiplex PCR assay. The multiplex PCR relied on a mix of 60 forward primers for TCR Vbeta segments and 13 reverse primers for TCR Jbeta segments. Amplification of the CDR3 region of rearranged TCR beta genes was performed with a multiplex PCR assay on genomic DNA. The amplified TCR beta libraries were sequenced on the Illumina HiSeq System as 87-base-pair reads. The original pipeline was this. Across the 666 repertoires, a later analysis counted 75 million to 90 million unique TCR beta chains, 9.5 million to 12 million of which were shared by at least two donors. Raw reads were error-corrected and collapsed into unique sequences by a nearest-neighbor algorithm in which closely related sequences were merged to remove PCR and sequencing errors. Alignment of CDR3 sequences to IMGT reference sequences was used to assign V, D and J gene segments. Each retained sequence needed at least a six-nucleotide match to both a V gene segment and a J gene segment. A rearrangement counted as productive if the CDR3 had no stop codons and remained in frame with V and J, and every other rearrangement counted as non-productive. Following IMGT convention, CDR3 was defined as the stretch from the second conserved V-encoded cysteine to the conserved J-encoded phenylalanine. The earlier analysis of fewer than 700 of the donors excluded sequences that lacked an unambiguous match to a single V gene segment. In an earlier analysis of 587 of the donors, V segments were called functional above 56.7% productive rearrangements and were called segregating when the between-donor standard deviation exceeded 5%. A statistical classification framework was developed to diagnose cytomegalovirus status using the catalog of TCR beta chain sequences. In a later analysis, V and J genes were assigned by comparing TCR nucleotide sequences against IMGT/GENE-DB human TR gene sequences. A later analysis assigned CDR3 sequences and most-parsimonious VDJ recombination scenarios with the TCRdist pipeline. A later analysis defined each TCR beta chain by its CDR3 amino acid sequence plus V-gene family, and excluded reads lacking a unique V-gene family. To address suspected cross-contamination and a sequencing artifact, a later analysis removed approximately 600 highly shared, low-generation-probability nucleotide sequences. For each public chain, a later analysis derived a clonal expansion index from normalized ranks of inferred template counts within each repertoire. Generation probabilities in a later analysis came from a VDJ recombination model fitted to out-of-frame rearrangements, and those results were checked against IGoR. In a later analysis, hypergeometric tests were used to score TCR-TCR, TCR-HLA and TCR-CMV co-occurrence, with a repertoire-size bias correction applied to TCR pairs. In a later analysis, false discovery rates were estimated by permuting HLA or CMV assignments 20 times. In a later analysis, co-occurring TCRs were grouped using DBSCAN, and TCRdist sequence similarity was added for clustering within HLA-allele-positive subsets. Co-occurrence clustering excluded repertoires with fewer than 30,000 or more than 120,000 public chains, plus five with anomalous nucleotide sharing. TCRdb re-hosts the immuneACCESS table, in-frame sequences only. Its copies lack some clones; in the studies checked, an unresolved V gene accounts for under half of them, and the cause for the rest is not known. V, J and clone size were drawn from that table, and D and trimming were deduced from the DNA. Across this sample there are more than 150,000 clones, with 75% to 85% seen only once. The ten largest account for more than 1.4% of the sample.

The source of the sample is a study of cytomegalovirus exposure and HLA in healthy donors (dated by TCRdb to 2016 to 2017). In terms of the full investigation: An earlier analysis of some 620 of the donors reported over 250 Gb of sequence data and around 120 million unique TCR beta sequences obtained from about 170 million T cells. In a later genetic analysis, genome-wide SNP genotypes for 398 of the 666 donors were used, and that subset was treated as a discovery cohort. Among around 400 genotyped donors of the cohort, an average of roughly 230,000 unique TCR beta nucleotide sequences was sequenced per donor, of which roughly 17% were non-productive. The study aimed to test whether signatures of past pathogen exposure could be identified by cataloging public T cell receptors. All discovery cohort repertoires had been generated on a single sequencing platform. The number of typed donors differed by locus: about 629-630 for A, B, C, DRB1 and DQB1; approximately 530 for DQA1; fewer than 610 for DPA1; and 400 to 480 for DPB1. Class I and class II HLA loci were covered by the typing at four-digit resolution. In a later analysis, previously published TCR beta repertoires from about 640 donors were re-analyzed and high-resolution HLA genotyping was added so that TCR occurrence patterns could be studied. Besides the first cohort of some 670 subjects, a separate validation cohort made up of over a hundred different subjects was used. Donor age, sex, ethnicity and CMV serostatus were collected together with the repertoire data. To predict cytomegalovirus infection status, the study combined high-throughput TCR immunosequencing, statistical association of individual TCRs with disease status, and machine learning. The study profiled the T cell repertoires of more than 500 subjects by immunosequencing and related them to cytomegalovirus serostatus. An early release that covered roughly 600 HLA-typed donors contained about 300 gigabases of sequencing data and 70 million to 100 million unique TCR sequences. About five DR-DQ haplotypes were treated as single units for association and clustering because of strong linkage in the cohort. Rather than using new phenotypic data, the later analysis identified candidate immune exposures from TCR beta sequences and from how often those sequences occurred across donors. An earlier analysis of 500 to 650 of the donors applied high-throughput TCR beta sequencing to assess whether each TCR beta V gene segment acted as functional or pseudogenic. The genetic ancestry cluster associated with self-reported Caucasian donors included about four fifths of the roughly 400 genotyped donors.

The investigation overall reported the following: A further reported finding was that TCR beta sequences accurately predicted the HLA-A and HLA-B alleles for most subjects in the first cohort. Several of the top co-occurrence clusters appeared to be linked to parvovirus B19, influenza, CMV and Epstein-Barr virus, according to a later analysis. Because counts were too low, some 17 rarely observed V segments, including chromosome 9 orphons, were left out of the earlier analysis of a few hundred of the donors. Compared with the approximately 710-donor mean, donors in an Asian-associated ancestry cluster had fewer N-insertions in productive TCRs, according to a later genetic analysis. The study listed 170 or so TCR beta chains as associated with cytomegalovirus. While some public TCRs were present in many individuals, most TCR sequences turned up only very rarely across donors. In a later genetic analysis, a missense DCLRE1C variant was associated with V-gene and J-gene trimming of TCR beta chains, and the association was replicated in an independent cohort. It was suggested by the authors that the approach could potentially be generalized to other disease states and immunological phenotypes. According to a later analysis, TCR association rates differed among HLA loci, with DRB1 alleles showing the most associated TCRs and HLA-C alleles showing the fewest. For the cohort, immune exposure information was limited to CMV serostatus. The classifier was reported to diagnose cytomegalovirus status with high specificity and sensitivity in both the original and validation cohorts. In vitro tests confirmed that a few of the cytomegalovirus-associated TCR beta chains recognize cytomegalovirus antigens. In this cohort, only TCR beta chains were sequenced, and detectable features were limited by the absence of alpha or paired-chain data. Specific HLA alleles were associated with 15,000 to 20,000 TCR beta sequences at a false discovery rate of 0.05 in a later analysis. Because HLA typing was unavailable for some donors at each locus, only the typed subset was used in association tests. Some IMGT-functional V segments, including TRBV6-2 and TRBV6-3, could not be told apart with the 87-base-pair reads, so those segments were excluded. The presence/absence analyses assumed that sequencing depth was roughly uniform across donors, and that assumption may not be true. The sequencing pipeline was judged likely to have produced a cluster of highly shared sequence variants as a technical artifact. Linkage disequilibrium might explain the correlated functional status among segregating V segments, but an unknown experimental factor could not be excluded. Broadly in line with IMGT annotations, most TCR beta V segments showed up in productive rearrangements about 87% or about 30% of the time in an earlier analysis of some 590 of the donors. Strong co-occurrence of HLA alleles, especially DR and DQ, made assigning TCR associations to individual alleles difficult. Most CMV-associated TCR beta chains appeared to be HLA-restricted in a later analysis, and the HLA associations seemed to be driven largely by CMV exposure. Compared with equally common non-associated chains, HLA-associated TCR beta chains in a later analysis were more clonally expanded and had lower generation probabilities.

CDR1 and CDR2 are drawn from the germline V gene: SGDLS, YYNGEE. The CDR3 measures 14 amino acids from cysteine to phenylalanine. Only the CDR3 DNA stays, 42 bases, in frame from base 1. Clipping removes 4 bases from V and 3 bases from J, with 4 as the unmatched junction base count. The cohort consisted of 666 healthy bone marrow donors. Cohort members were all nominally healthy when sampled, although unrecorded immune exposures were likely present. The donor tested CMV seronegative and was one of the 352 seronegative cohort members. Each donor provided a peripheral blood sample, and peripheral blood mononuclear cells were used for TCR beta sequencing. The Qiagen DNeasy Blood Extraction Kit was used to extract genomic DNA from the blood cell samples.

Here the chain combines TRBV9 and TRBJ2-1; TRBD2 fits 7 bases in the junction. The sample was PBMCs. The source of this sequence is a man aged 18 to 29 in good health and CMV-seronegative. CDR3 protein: CASSQSGNYNEQFF. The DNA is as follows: TGTGCCAGCAGCCAGAGCGGGAACTACAATGAGCAGTTCTTC.